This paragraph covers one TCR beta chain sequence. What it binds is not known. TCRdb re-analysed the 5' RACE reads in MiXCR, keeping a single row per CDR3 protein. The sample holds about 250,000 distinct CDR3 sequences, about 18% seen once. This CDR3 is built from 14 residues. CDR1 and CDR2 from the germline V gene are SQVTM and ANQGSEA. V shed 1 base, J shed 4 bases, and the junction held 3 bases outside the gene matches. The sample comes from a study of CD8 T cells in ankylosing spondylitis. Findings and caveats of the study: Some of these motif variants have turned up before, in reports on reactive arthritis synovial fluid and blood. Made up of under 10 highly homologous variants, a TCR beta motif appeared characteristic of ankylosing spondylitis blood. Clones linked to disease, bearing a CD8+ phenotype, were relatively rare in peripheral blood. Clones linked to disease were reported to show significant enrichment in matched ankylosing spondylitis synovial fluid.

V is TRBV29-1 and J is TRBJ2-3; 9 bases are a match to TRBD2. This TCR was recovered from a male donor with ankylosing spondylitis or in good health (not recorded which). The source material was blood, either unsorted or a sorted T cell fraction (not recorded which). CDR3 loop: CSVEGGRVADTQYF. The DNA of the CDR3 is TGCAGCGTTGAAGGCGGGAGGGTTGCAGATACGCAGTATTTT.